The T cell receptor (beta chain) under discussion was sequenced for a study of blood T cell repertoires in COVID-19. About the research overall: The United States, Italy and Spain provided the acute and convalescent COVID-19 samples. In each case, the material was cDNA or gDNA derived from T cells, B-cell-depleted T cells, or PBMCs.

Germline lookup yields CDR1 SGHNT and CDR2 YYREEE (reference sequence). V was shortened by 6 bases and J by 0 bases, with 13 bases between the two germline ends. This CDR3 has 15 amino acids. This clone was observed a handful of times. Original processing methods: Reference gene primer amplification yielded estimated nucleated cell counts. This table comes from immunoSEQ multiplex PCR, and its TCRdb copy is limited to in-frame clones, with some not included. V, J and clone size are those of that table, while D and trimming were read from the DNA. The table shows about 260,000 clones, with approximately 82% occurring only once.

The TCR was taken from an elderly woman with acute or convalescent COVID-19. Sequenced: peripheral blood. This chain links TRBV5-4 with TRBJ2-1, with no clear D. CDR3 protein: CASTRYPRSYNEQFF. CDR3 sequence (DNA): TGTGCCAGCACCCGTTATCCCCGCTCCTACAATGAGCAGTTCTTC.